Each of the 21 T cell receptor beta chains below was sequenced from the same sample in a study of neurological immune-mediated disorders. TCRdb processed the 5' RACE reads anew with MiXCR; each CDR3 protein has one entry. The sample has some 21,000 distinct CDR3 sequences, 5% to 7% seen once. The source material was CD8+ T cells from blood. All receptors derive from a man between 18 and 29 years old in good health.

The table lists this clonotype with many counts. The chain links TRBV4-1 to TRBJ2-3; unclear D gene. The V and J ends lost 0 bases and 0 bases respectively, with 13 bases between them. This CDR3 has 17 amino acids. Germline CDR1 reads MGHRA; CDR2 reads YSYEKL. The chain's CDR3 is CASSQENAAPSTDTQYF. CDR3 nucleotide sequence: TGCGCCAGCAGCCAAGAAAATGCGGCACCCAGCACAGATACGCAGTATTTT.

This clonotype has a count of ten or more. The J gene is TRBJ1-1, the V gene TRBV25-1; D not certain. The CDR3 is 15 residues long. Looked up from germline, CDR1 is MGHDK and CDR2 is SYGVNS. Trimming took off 8 bases at V and 0 bases at J, with 16 bases between the two ends. As DNA, the CDR3 is TGTGCCAGCGGAAGAAAACAGCAGTTGAACACTGAAGCTTTCTTT. Its translation: CASGRKQQLNTEAFF. The whole variable domain, filled in from reference TRBV25-1 and TRBJ1-1, reads EADIYQTPRYLVIGTGKKITLECSQTMGHDKMYWYQQDPGMELHLIHYSYGVNSTEKGDLSSESTVSRIRTEHFPLTLESARPSHTSQYLCASGRKQQLNTEAFFGQGTRLTVV.

This clonotype was picked up many times. The chain links TRBV5-1 to TRBJ2-4; D remains unclear. The CDR3 runs to 17 residues. Trimming pared 1 base from V and 0 bases from J, leaving 14 bases between. Germline CDR1 is SGHRS and CDR2 is YFSETQ. CDR3 nucleotides: TGCGCCAGCAGCTTGCAATATGGCGGAATAGCCAAAAACATTCAGTACTTC. Translated, it gives CASSLQYGGIAKNIQYF.

This clonotype was counted many times. The J gene is TRBJ2-7, the V gene TRBV10-2, with D uncertain. This CDR3 spans 13 amino acids. The germline V gene encodes CDR1 WSHSY and CDR2 SAAADI. The V end was cut by 6 bases, the J end by 4 bases, with 13 bases between. CDR3 in amino acids: CASSLGFSYEQYF. CDR3 nucleotide sequence: TGCGCCAGCAGCCTTGGTTTTTCGTACGAGCAGTACTTC.

To note about this clonotype: A read error may explain this, as a much larger clone is one base away. This chain's CDR3 is CASSLMGAAAFF. CDR3 coding DNA: TGTGCCAGCAGCTTAATGGGGGCGGCAGCTTTCTTT. This sequence joins TRBV12-3 or TRBV12-4 and TRBJ1-1; tentative D call: TRBD1 (6 bases). The length of the CDR3 is 12 residues. The germline V and J ends were trimmed by 6 bases and 10 bases, with 15 bases remaining between them.

This clonotype showed up many times. The chain recombines TRBV9 with TRBJ2-3, with D perhaps given as TRBD1 or TRBD2 (5 bases each). The germline V gene encodes CDR1 SGDLS and CDR2 YYNGEE. Trimming cost V 3 bases and J 2 bases, with 13 bases left between them. The CDR3 consists of 15 residues. The CDR3 DNA reads TGTGCCAGCAGCGAGGAGGATGGGGCCACAGATACGCAGTATTTT. As protein: CASSEEDGATDTQYF.

This clonotype was seen ten or more times. The chain links TRBV20-1 to TRBJ2-3; TRBD2 agrees at 9 bases. This CDR3 comprises 14 residues. Germline values: CDR1 DFQATT, CDR2 SNEGSKA (reference sequence). V was clipped by 6 bases and J by 4 bases; unmatched bases: 8. CDR3 in amino acids: CSARGLAEADTQYF. The CDR3, as DNA: TGCAGTGCCCGGGGACTAGCTGAGGCAGATACGCAGTATTTT.

At least ten counts were recorded for this clonotype. The V gene is TRBV12-3 or TRBV12-4, the J gene TRBJ2-7; D might be TRBD1 (6 bases). The V and J ends lost 3 bases and 2 bases respectively, with 11 bases between them. The CDR3 loop spans 14 amino acids. CDR3 residues: CASSFMGQTYEQYF. CDR3 nucleotide sequence: TGTGCCAGCAGTTTTATGGGACAAACCTACGAGCAGTACTTC.

The table lists this clonotype with many counts. The chain combines TRBV6-4 with TRBJ2-1; 8 bases match TRBD2. Per the germline V gene, CDR1 is MRHNA and CDR2 is SNTAGT. This CDR3 has 15 residues. J was trimmed by 8 bases and V by 5 bases; bases with no gene match: 11. The DNA for the CDR3 is TGTGCCAGCAGTTCCTCTGGGGGGACTAGGGATGAGCAGTTCTTC. It yields the protein CASSSSGGTRDEQFF.

This clonotype has ten or more counts. The chain has TRBV20-1 and TRBJ2-7; D possibly uses TRBD1 or TRBD2 (5 bases each). Trimming removed 1 base at V and 7 bases at J, with 11 bases between. This CDR3 comprises 12 residues. CDR1 is DFQATT, CDR2 SNEGSKA, per germline (reference sequence). The CDR3 loop reads CSARGDGWEQYF. CDR3 bases: TGCAGTGCTAGAGGGGACGGCTGGGAGCAGTACTTC.

This clonotype was observed many times. This sequence joins TRBV7-9 and TRBJ1-2; a possible D gene is TRBD1 (6 bases). CDR3 size: 15 residues. V lost 1 base and J lost 4, with 13 bases in between. Germline V gene data show CDR1 as SEHNR and CDR2 as FQNEAQ (reference sequence). In DNA form, the CDR3 reads TGTGCCAGCAGCTTAGGCGGGGGCGCGGCCTATGGCTACACCTTC. Translation: CASSLGGGAAYGYTF.

This clonotype was recorded at least ten times. The J gene is TRBJ1-2, the V gene TRBV12-3 or TRBV12-4; TRBD1 matches 8 bases. The CDR3 totals 16 residues. Unmatched junction bases numbered 9, after V lost 2 bases and J lost 4 bases. The CDR3 is CASSLFQKGQGYGYTF. For the CDR3, the DNA is TGTGCCAGCAGTTTATTCCAAAAAGGACAGGGCTATGGCTACACCTTC.

This clonotype was seen many times. The V call is TRBV20-1, the J call TRBJ2-7; TRBD1 matches at 8 bases. The CDR3 length is 15 residues. Germline CDR1 reads DFQATT; CDR2 reads SNEGSKA (reference sequence). J gave up 2 bases and V 3 bases, and 9 bases lay outside the gene matches. The CDR3 loop reads CSARLRTGSTYEQYF. Here the CDR3 DNA reads TGCAGTGCTAGGTTGAGGACAGGGTCGACCTACGAGCAGTACTTC.

Ten or more counts support this clonotype. The rearrangement joins TRBV7-6 to TRBJ2-3; D unclear. The CDR3 runs to 15 residues. Germline V lookup: CDR1 SGHVS, CDR2 FNYEAQ. V lost 2 bases to trimming and J lost 2 bases, with 11 bases between them. The CDR3 reads CASSLQLRDTDTQYF. For the CDR3, the DNA is TGTGCCAGCAGCTTACAACTAAGAGACACAGATACGCAGTATTTT.

Many counts were recorded for this clonotype. The genes are TRBV4-3 and TRBJ2-1; 8 nucleotides agree with TRBD2. The CDR3 spans 17 residues. CDR1 and CDR2 from the germline V gene are LGHNA and YSLEER. V gave up 0 bases and J gave up 4 bases; unmatched junction bases: 8. The CDR3 sequence is CASSQDRGRGGYNEQFF. As DNA, the CDR3 is TGCGCCAGCAGCCAAGATCGGGGCCGGGGGGGTTACAATGAGCAGTTCTTC.

This clonotype was recorded at least ten times. The chain combines TRBV9 with TRBJ1-2; no clear D gene. Germline V CDR1 and CDR2: SGDLS, YYNGEE. The CDR3 runs to 15 residues. Trimming stripped 4 bases from V and 4 bases from J, with 17 bases between. The CDR3 DNA sequence: TGTGCCAGCAGCTTCGGACCGTTGGGCAGCTATGGCTACACCTTC. Amino acids: CASSFGPLGSYGYTF.

This clonotype appeared many times. The V gene is TRBV29-1, the J gene TRBJ1-1, with D possibly matching TRBD1 (5 bases). The CDR3 spans 12 residues. The V gene's germline CDR1 is SQVTM and CDR2 ANQGSEA. V lost 1 base, J lost 7 bases, and 10 bases lay in between. CDR3 nucleotide sequence: TGCAGCGTTGAAGGGAATGGGGGTGAAGCTTTCTTT. Encoded protein: CSVEGNGGEAFF.

This clonotype was counted at least ten times. CDR3 DNA: TGTGCCTCTTGGGGGACTGAAGCTTTCTTT. Amino acids: CASWGTEAFF. The chain is built from TRBV6-5 and TRBJ1-1; tentatively, D is TRBD1 (5 bases). Germline-derived CDR1 and CDR2 are MNHEY and SVGAGI. This CDR3 contains 10 residues. Trimming left V 11 bases short and J 5 bases short, with 9 bases between.

The chain combines TRBV4-1 with TRBJ2-7; D is undetermined. Germline loops: CDR1 MGHRA, CDR2 YSYEKL. The V end lost 0 bases, the J end lost 2 bases, and 11 bases lay between the germline ends. CDR3 length: 15 amino acids. The CDR3 reads CASSQDSAWAYEQYF. The CDR3 region has the DNA TGCGCCAGCAGCCAAGATTCGGCCTGGGCCTACGAGCAGTACTTC.

Judged by abundance, this clonotype is large. The chain combines TRBV10-2 with TRBJ1-4; D remains ambiguous. Trimming took 10 bases from V and 4 from J, leaving 13 bases between them. This CDR3 region has 13 residues. CDR1 WSHSY and CDR2 SAAADI come from the germline V gene. DNA for the CDR3: TGCGCCACCTTAGGCGGTTTTAATGAAAAACTGTTTTTT. Protein: CATLGGFNEKLFF.

This clonotype appeared many times. This chain joins TRBV7-9 and TRBJ1-1; the D is unclear. Germline V gene lookup returns CDR1 SEHNR and CDR2 FQNEAQ (reference sequence). The CDR3 loop spans 14 amino acids. Trimming removed 4 bases at V and 6 bases at J, with 15 bases between. Here the CDR3 reads CASSSEEVSAEAFF. CDR3 nucleotides: TGTGCCAGCAGCTCTGAAGAGGTTAGCGCTGAAGCTTTCTTT. The full variable domain, with the rest looked up from reference TRBV7-9 and TRBJ1-1, is DTGVSQNPRHKITKRGQNVTFRCDPISEHNRLYWYRQTLGQGPEFLTYFQNEAQLEKSRLLSDRFSAERPKGSFSTLEIQRTEQGDSAMYLCASSSEEVSAEAFFGQGTRLTVV.